The next 17 T cell receptor beta chains were all read from a single sample in a study of blood T cell repertoires in COVID-19 (dated by TCRdb to the early 2020s). The library was obtained by the immunoSEQ multiplex PCR assay. Sourced from immuneACCESS, this table was stored by TCRdb with only in-frame sequences that have V and J called. A share of the clones is absent; for the studies checked, an unresolved V gene accounts for under half, and the remainder has no known explanation. The sample has roughly 79,000 clones on record, around nine tenths of them singletons. Of the sample, 4.5% to 6% is held by the ten largest clones. Sequencing was carried out using peripheral blood. These receptors were taken from an elderly woman with active or convalescent COVID-19.

This rearrangement joins TRBV6-5 to TRBJ1-3, with D tentatively TRBD1 (6 bases). Germline values: CDR1 MNHEY, CDR2 SVGAGI. V was trimmed by 6 bases and J by 4 bases, leaving 13 bases between them. CDR3 length: 14 residues. DNA of the CDR3: TGTGCCAGCAGCACCAGGGGATTCGGAAACACCATATATTTT. The encoded protein is CASSTRGFGNTIYF.

This chain uses TRBV5-6 with TRBJ1-1, with D maybe TRBD1 (5 bases). This CDR3 has 14 residues. Germline CDR1 SGHDT, CDR2 YYEEEE. V lost 3 bases and J lost 4, with 13 bases in between. The chain's CDR3 is CASSSRRAITEAFF. CDR3 nucleotide sequence: TGTGCCAGCAGCTCGCGCAGGGCGATCACTGAAGCTTTCTTT.

A single count supports this clone. V gene TRBV3-1 (or the pseudogene TRBV3-2) combines with J gene TRBJ1-1; D is unclear. V lost 2 bases to trimming and J lost 12 bases, with 13 bases between them. CDR1 and CDR2 from the germline V gene are LGHDT and YNNKEL (reference sequence). This CDR3 is built from 12 residues. In DNA, the CDR3 is TGTGCCAGCAGCCAACTAACTACGGATACTTTCTTT. It yields the protein CASSQLTTDTFF.

The chain joins TRBV7-6 to TRBJ2-6, with D hard to call. This CDR3 contains 16 residues. V lost 5 bases and J 0 bases, leaving 11 bases between the germline ends. The germline V gene encodes CDR1 SGHVS and CDR2 FNYEAQ. The CDR3 protein is CASSLLERSGANVLTF. The CDR3 coding sequence is TGTGCCAGCAGCCTCCTCGAGCGCTCTGGGGCCAACGTCCTGACTTTC.

The genes are TRBV12-3 or TRBV12-4 and TRBJ2-1; 7 bases fit TRBD2. CDR3 length: 12 amino acids. The V and J ends lost 3 bases and 12 bases, in that order; junction bases with no gene match: 5. In DNA, the CDR3 is TGTGCCAGCAGTTTCAGAGCGGGGAGGCAGTTCTTC. Amino acid sequence: CASSFRAGRQFF.

V gene TRBV19 combines with J gene TRBJ1-4, with a possible D match to TRBD1 (5 bases). V dropped 6 bases and J dropped 7 bases, with 18 bases sitting between them. CDR1 is LNHDA and CDR2 is SQIVND in the germline V gene (reference sequence). There are 15 residues in the CDR3. The CDR3: CASRPGLTVREKLFF. CDR3 DNA: TGTGCCAGTAGGCCGGGACTAACAGTCCGTGAAAAACTGTTTTTT.

Notes on this clone: The same CDR3 also results from other DNA sequences found in this sample. The genes are TRBV12-3 or TRBV12-4 and TRBJ2-2; weak D call: TRBD2 (6 bases). The CDR3 sequence is 12 residues long. Between the trimmed V and J ends, which lost 7 bases and 4 bases, there was a span of 7 bases. CDR3 amino acids: CASTRGTGELFF. For the CDR3, the DNA is TGTGCCAGCACGCGGGGCACCGGGGAGCTGTTTTTT.

The chain joins TRBV3-1 (or the pseudogene TRBV3-2) to TRBJ2-2; 14 nucleotides line up with TRBD2. The CDR3 is made up of 17 amino acids. Germline values: CDR1 LGHDT, CDR2 YNNKEL (reference sequence). J was trimmed by 4 bases and V by 3 bases; bases with no gene match: 4. Here the CDR3 reads CASSQGTSGSRTGELFF. The CDR3 DNA reads as TGTGCCAGCAGCCAGGGGACTAGCGGGAGTCGCACCGGGGAGCTGTTTTTT.

The chain joins TRBV2 to TRBJ2-3; weak D call: TRBD1 (6 bases). The V gene lost 6 bases and the J gene lost 2 bases, with 15 bases spanning the gap. The CDR3 totals 15 residues. Germline assignment: CDR1 SNHLY and CDR2 FYNNEI. CDR3: CASSAKGGDTDTQYF. CDR3 in DNA: TGTGCCAGCAGCGCCAAAGGGGGAGACACAGATACGCAGTATTTT. Full variable domain (remainder filled in from reference TRBV2 and TRBJ2-3): EPEVTQTPSHQVTQMGQEVILRCVPISNHLYFYWYRQILGQKVEFLVSFYNNEISEKSEIFDDQFSVERPDGSNFTLKIRSTKLEDSAMYFCASSAKGGDTDTQYFGPGTRLTVL.

Note on this clone: This could be a read error, since a much larger clone is one nucleotide away. The gene calls are TRBV5-5 and TRBJ2-7; possible D gene TRBD1, 5 bases. CDR1 and CDR2 from the germline V gene are SGHKS and YYEKEE (reference sequence). V gave up 0 bases and J gave up 4 bases, with 8 bases separating them. The CDR3 totals 13 residues. The chain's CDR3 is CASSLGQYYEQYF. For the CDR3, the DNA is TGTGCCAGCAGCTTGGGACAGTATTACGAGCAGTACTTC.

This sequence joins TRBV5-8 and TRBJ2-5, with D possibly TRBD1 on 5 matching bases. This CDR3 comprises 12 residues. CDR1 and CDR2 from the germline V gene are SGHTS and YDEGEE. V lost 3 bases to trimming and J lost 4 bases, with 7 bases between them. The DNA of the CDR3 is TGTGCCAGCAGCTCCCAGGGAGAGACCCAGTACTTC. Residues: CASSSQGETQYF.

The rearrangement uses TRBV7-2 and TRBJ2-6, with TRBD1 as a possible D gene (5 bases). This CDR3 comprises 15 residues. Per germline, CDR1 SGHTA and CDR2 FQGNSA. Trimming removed 3 bases at V and 4 bases at J, with 10 bases between. The CDR3 DNA sequence: TGTGCCAGCAGCTTCCAGGGCCCGGGGGCCAACGTCCTGACTTTC. It specifies CASSFQGPGANVLTF. The variable domain in full, with the rest retrieved from reference TRBV7-2 and TRBJ2-6, is GAGVSQSPSNKVTEKGKDVELRCDPISGHTALYWYRQSLGQGLEFLIYFQGNSAPDKSGLPSDRFSAERTGGSVSTLTIQRTQQEDSAVYLCASSFQGPGANVLTFGAGSRLTVL.

The chain is built from TRBV5-6 and TRBJ1-6; D uncertain. The V gene's germline CDR1 is SGHDT and CDR2 YYEEEE. V gave up 3 bases and J gave up 7 bases, with 8 bases separating them. The CDR3 consists of 13 residues. The CDR3: CASSSQKNSPLHF. In nucleotides, the CDR3 is TGTGCCAGCAGCTCGCAGAAAAATTCACCCCTCCACTTT.

In this sample, this clone turned up once. The rearrangement links TRBV27 to TRBJ1-2; tentatively, D is TRBD1 (6 bases). The V and J ends lost 5 bases and 8 bases respectively, with 15 bases between them. Per the germline V gene, CDR1 is MNHEY and CDR2 is SMNVEV (reference sequence). The CDR3 totals 13 residues. CDR3 sequence (DNA): TGTGCCAGCAGTGGTACAGGGCTAGGGGGCTACACCTTC. It codes for CASSGTGLGGYTF.

V gene TRBV11-2 combines with J gene TRBJ1-1; no clear D. Germline CDR1 reads SGHAT; CDR2 reads FQNNGV. Trimming took off 5 bases at V and 0 bases at J, with 13 bases between the two ends. This CDR3 contains 15 residues. The CDR3 region has the DNA TGTGCCAGCAGCCCGGAGGGAGGTATGAACACTGAAGCTTTCTTT. It translates to CASSPEGGMNTEAFF. Combining the CDR3 with reference TRBV11-2 and TRBJ1-1 gives the whole variable domain EAGVAQSPRYKIIEKRQSVAFWCNPISGHATLYWYQQILGQGPKLLIQFQNNGVVDDSQLPKDRFSAERLKGVDSTLKIQPAKLEDSAVYLCASSPEGGMNTEAFFGQGTRLTVV.

In its sample, this clone was seen once. The rearrangement joins TRBV7-8 to TRBJ2-3, with 8 bases matching TRBD2. Trimming took 6 bases from V and 5 from J; bases not matched to a gene: 16. The CDR3 has 17 residues. Germline values: CDR1 SGHVS, CDR2 FQNEAQ. Here the CDR3 reads CASRGRPGGELEDTQYF. The CDR3 DNA reads as TGTGCCAGCAGAGGTCGTCCCGGGGGGGAACTGGAAGATACGCAGTATTTT.

This clone has just one count. The chain has TRBV3-1 (or the pseudogene TRBV3-2) and TRBJ1-1; TRBD1 is a possible D gene (5 bases). CDR1 and CDR2 (germline): LGHDT, YNNKEL (reference sequence). The CDR3 consists of 14 residues. V shed 9 bases and J shed 1 base, with 15 bases lying between them. The CDR3 protein is CASTTGGGNTEAFF. Written as DNA, the CDR3 is TGTGCCAGTACAACTGGGGGGGGGAACACTGAAGCTTTCTTT.